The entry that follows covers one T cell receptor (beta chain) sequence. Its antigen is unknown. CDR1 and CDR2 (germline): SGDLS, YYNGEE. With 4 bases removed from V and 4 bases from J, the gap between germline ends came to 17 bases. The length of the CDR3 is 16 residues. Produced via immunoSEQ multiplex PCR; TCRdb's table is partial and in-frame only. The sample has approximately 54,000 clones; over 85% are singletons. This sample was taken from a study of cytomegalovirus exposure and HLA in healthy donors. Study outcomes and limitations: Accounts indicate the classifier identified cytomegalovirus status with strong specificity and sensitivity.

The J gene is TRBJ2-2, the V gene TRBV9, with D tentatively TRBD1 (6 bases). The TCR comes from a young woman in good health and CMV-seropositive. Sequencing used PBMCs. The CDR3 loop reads CASSSAQGTATGELFF. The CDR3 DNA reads TGTGCCAGCAGCTCGGCCCAGGGGACGGCCACCGGGGAGCTGTTTTTT. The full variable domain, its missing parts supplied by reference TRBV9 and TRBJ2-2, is DSGVTQTPKHLITATGQRVTLRCSPRSGDLSVYWYQQSLDQGLQFLIQYYNGEERAKGNILERFSAQQFPDLHSELNLSSLELGDSALYFCASSSAQGTATGELFFGEGSRLTVL.